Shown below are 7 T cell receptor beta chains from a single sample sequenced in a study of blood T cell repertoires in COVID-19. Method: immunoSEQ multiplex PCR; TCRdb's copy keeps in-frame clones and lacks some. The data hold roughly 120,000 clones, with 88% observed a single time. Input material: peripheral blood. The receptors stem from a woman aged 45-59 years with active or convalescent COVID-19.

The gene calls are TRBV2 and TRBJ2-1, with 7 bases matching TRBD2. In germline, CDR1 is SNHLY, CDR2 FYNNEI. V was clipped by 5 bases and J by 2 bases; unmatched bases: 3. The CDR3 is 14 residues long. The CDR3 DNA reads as TGTGCCAGCAGTCGACTAGCTCCCTACAATGAGCAGTTCTTC. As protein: CASSRLAPYNEQFF.

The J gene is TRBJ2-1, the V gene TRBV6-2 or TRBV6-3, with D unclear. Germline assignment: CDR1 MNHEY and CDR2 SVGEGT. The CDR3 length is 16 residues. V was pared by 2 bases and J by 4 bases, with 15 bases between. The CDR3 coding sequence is TGTGCCAGCAGTTACAACCGACATCTGCTATACAATGAGCAGTTCTTC. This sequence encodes CASSYNRHLLYNEQFF.

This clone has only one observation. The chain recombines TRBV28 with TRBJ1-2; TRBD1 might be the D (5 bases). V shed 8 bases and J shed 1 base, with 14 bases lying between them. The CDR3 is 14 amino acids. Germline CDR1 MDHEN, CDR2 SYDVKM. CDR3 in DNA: TGTGCCAGCGGGGGGTGGGACTTTAACTATGGCTACACCTTC. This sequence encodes CASGGWDFNYGYTF.

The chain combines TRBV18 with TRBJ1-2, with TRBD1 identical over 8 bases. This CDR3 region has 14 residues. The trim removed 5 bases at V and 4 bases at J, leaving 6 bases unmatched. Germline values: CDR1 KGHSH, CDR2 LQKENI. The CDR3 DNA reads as TGTGCCAGCTCAAAGGACAGGGCTGGCTATGGCTACACCTTC. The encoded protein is CASSKDRAGYGYTF.

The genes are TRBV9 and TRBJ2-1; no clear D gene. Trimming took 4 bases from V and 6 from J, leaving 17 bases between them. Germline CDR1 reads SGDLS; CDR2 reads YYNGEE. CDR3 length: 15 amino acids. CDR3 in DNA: TGTGCCAGCAGCCCTACTCCCAACACAGTCAATGAGCAGTTCTTC. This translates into CASSPTPNTVNEQFF.

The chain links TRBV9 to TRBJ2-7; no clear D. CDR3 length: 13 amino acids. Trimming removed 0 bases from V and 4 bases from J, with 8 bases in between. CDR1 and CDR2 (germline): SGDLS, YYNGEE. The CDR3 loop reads CASSVAGKYEQYF. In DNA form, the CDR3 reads TGTGCCAGCAGCGTAGCAGGAAAATACGAGCAGTACTTC.

In DNA, the CDR3 is TGTGCCAGCAGTTTGGTGTCCCCGGGACTAGCGGGAGTTGAGACCCAGTACTTC. Translating it yields CASSLVSPGLAGVETQYF. The chain links TRBV28 to TRBJ2-5; TRBD2 matches 14 bases. The CDR3 has 18 residues. Germline trimming cut 3 bases from V and 5 bases from J; bases unmatched to any gene: 11. Germline V lookup: CDR1 MDHEN, CDR2 SYDVKM.